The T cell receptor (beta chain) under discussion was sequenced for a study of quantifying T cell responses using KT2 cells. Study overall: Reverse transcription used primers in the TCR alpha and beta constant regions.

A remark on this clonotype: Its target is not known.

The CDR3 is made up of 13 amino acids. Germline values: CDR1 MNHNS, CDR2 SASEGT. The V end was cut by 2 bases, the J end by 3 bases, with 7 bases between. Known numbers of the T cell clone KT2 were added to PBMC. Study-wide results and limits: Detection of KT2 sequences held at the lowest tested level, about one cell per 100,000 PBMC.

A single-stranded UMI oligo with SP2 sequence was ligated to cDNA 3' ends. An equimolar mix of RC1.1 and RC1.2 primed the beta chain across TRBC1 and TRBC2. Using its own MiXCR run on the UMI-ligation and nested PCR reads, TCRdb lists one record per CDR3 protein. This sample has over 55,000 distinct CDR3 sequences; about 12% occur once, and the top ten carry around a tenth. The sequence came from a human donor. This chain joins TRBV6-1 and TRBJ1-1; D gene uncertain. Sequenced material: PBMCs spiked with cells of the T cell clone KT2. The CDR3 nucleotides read TGTGCCAGCAGTGAATTGGTGGACACTGAAGCTTTCTTT. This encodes CASSELVDTEAFF.